This T cell receptor beta chain was captured by sequencing in a study of cytomegalovirus exposure and HLA in healthy donors. Study-level results: Presence/absence analyses treated sequencing depth as roughly uniform across donors. Later work associated fewer than 20,000 TCR beta sequences with HLA alleles at 0.05 false discovery rate.

A word on this clone: The antigen remains undetermined.

Researchers ran the PCR with 60 Vbeta and 13 Jbeta primers. The method was immunoSEQ multiplex PCR; TCRdb's version includes in-frame clones alone and lacks a portion of them. Of 150,000 to 190,000 clones detected, about 88% appear once; the ten largest clones hold 2% to 2.5%. The ends were cut back, 0 bases at V and 2 bases at J, with 10 bases in the middle. Germline V gene lookup returns CDR1 SGDLS and CDR2 YYNGEE. The CDR3 length is 15 residues. Input material: PBMCs. This receptor was identified in a woman under 30 in good health and CMV-seronegative. The chain couples TRBV9 to TRBJ2-3; D may be TRBD1 (6 bases). The CDR3 here is CASSVEGGYTDTQYF. CDR3 coding DNA: TGTGCCAGCAGCGTAGAAGGGGGTTACACAGATACGCAGTATTTT.